The clone carrying this T cell receptor beta chain has only a few counts. What it recognizes is unknown. Sequencing used cDNA as its template, made by extracting RNA and reverse transcribing it. Clones were sequenced by immunoSEQ multiplex PCR, and TCRdb holds only the in-frame ones, with some missing. The sample has around 160,000 clones, 87% seen once; the top ten hold more than 13%. This specimen belongs to a study of CD8+ T cells in alopecia areata. Study findings and constraints: Clonality exceeded that of normal scalp in lesional scalp, most notably in alopecia totalis/universalis.

Source: CD8+ T cells sorted from blood, taken at week 0. The sequence was obtained from a human donor with alopecia areata.

Here the CDR3 reads CASSPVTIFYGYTF. CDR3 sequence (DNA): TGTGCCAGCAGCCCCGTGACTATCTTTTATGGCTACACCTTC. This chain links TRBV7-9 with TRBJ1-2; no clear D. From germline, CDR1 is SEHNR and CDR2 FQNEAQ (reference sequence). This CDR3 has 14 amino acids. Trimming shortened V by 5 bases and J by 5 bases, and 15 bases separated the two germline ends.